This passage covers 32 T cell receptor beta chains from one sample sequenced in a study of response to subunit inactivated influenza vaccine. TCRdb re-analysed the RT-PCR reads in MiXCR, keeping a single row per CDR3 protein. Of 650,000 or so distinct CDR3 sequences listed, 12% to 15% are singletons. The sequenced sample was PBMCs from blood, obtained 14 days before vaccination. Every receptor here comes from a man aged 50 or older who received an inactivated influenza vaccine.

V is TRBV28 and J is TRBJ2-7; D is possibly TRBD2 (6 bases). The CDR3 covers 14 residues. The germline V gene encodes CDR1 MDHEN and CDR2 SYDVKM. Trimming stripped 2 bases from V and 2 bases from J, with 10 bases between. CDR3 region: CASSLADYPYEQYF. The CDR3 region has the DNA TGTGCCAGCAGTTTAGCGGACTATCCCTACGAGCAGTACTTC.

A word on this clonotype: Because the CDR3 is missing its conserved closing phenylalanine or tryptophan, this is likely a read error. The chain combines TRBV7-9 with TRBJ2-3, with D unclear. The CDR3 has 15 amino acids. V was pared by 6 bases and J by 0 bases, with 13 bases between. Germline loops: CDR1 SEHNR, CDR2 FQNEAQ (reference sequence). The CDR3 region is CASSSSWLSTDTQYY. The DNA of the CDR3 is TGTGCCAGCAGTTCGTCTTGGCTCAGCACAGATACGCAGTATTAT.

The rearrangement uses TRBV5-1 and TRBJ2-7, with 10 positions matching TRBD1. CDR1 is SGHRS, CDR2 YFSETQ, per germline. CDR3 length: 16 residues. Losses at the gene ends were 4 bases for V and 5 bases for J; bases not matched to a gene: 12. DNA for the CDR3: TGCGCCAGCAGCCAAAAAGACAGGGGGCGCGGGAACGAGCAGTACTTC. Amino acid sequence: CASSQKDRGRGNEQYF.

There are a few counts of this clonotype. The J gene is TRBJ2-7, the V gene TRBV29-1; D might be TRBD2 (5 bases). In germline, CDR1 is SQVTM, CDR2 ANQGSEA. CDR3 length equals 14 residues. V was cut by 4 bases and J by 3 bases, with 16 bases left in between. CDR3 in DNA: TGCAGCGTTGTCGGACTGCTAAGGGACTACGAGCAGTACTTC. Translating gives CSVVGLLRDYEQYF.

J is TRBJ1-1 and V is TRBV11-2; no clear D. This CDR3 region has 15 residues. From germline, CDR1 is SGHAT and CDR2 FQNNGV. Trimming removed 3 bases from V and 0 bases from J, with 11 bases in between. This CDR3 reads CASSFRPRLNTEAFF. The CDR3 DNA reads TGTGCCAGCAGCTTTCGACCCCGTCTGAACACTGAAGCTTTCTTT. Drawing the rest from reference TRBV11-2 and TRBJ1-1, the complete variable domain is EAGVAQSPRYKIIEKRQSVAFWCNPISGHATLYWYQQILGQGPKLLIQFQNNGVVDDSQLPKDRFSAERLKGVDSTLKIQPAKLEDSAVYLCASSFRPRLNTEAFFGQGTRLTVV.

J is TRBJ1-5 and V is TRBV24-1; weak D call: TRBD1 (6 bases). Germline assignment: CDR1 KGHDR and CDR2 SFDVKD. The CDR3 is 14 amino acids. With 4 bases removed from V and 0 bases from J, the gap between germline ends came to 6 bases. This chain's CDR3 is CATSETGSNQPQHF. For the CDR3, the DNA is TGTGCCACCAGTGAGACAGGTAGCAATCAGCCCCAGCATTTT.

This clonotype turned up a few times. V usage is TRBV11-1 and J usage is TRBJ2-2; 10 nucleotides match TRBD1. Trimming took 5 bases from V and 0 from J; bases not matched to a gene: 9. CDR3 size: 18 residues. Germline V gene sequence: CDR1 SGHAT, CDR2 FQDESV (reference sequence). In DNA form, the CDR3 reads TGTGCCAGCAGCGTGACCGGGACAGGGGTTCCGAACACCGGGGAGCTGTTTTTT. Translated, it gives CASSVTGTGVPNTGELFF.

This clonotype was observed at least ten times. The rearrangement uses TRBV6-5 and TRBJ2-3; D is undetermined. CDR3 length equals 16 residues. Germline values: CDR1 MNHEY, CDR2 SVGAGI. Trimming removed 0 bases at V and 0 bases at J, with 10 bases between. The CDR3 nucleotides are TGTGCCAGCAGTTACTCGACCGGGCGAAGCACAGATACGCAGTATTTT. Its protein product is CASSYSTGRSTDTQYF.

V is TRBV14 and J is TRBJ2-7, with 9 nucleotides matching TRBD1. The CDR3 length is 14 residues. The V gene end was trimmed by 3 bases and the J gene end by 1 base; junction bases not matched to a gene: 1. Germline CDR1 reads SGHDN; CDR2 reads FVKESK. The CDR3 sequence: CASSHGTGSYEQYF. The DNA of the CDR3 is TGTGCCAGCAGCCATGGGACAGGGTCCTACGAGCAGTACTTC.

This chain connects TRBV20-1 to TRBJ2-5; a possible D gene is TRBD1 (5 bases). The germline V and J ends were trimmed by 3 bases and 0 bases, with 14 bases remaining between them. This CDR3 contains 15 residues. CDR1 is DFQATT, CDR2 SNEGSKA, per germline (reference sequence). The CDR3 reads CSASVGPGYQETQYF. For the CDR3, the DNA is TGCAGTGCTAGTGTGGGGCCCGGTTACCAAGAGACCCAGTACTTC.

This sequence joins TRBV12-3 or TRBV12-4 and TRBJ2-5; D is possibly TRBD1 or TRBD2 (7 bases each). Trimming cost V 7 bases and J 2 bases, with 17 bases left between them. The CDR3 spans 15 residues. Written as DNA, the CDR3 is TGTGCCAGCACCAGGGGGGGGACGCGGCAAGAGACCCAGTACTTC. It specifies CASTRGGTRQETQYF.

The rearrangement joins TRBV23-1 to TRBJ2-7; the match to TRBD1 covers 10 bases. TRBV23-1 is an ORF, with its function uncertain. After removal of 6 bases from V and 5 bases from J, the junction contained 13 bases not matched to a gene. CDR3 length: 16 residues. This CDR3 is CASSRGPRDRGDEQYF. The CDR3 DNA sequence: TGCGCCAGCAGCCGAGGCCCCCGGGACAGGGGAGACGAGCAGTACTTC.

In its sample, this clonotype was seen a few times. The genes are TRBV20-1 and TRBJ2-7, with 7 bases that match TRBD2. The CDR3 is made up of 15 amino acids. Trimming removed 1 base from V and 0 bases from J; junction bases left unmatched: 6. Germline loops: CDR1 DFQATT, CDR2 SNEGSKA (reference sequence). The CDR3 reads CSARALADNSYEQYF. CDR3 DNA sequence: TGCAGTGCTAGAGCCCTAGCGGACAACTCCTACGAGCAGTACTTC.

This clonotype came up a few times. The chain is built from TRBV20-1 and TRBJ2-7; possible D gene TRBD2, 5 bases. Germline assignment: CDR1 DFQATT and CDR2 SNEGSKA (reference sequence). This CDR3 region has 12 residues. V lost 3 bases and J lost 3, with 9 bases in between. Here the CDR3 DNA reads TGCAGTGCTAGCCCCACTAGCTACGAGCAGTACTTC. It encodes CSASPTSYEQYF.

This clonotype was detected many times. DNA of the CDR3: TGTGCCAGCAGCTCTCGTGTGGGGATCACCGGGGAGCTGTTTTTT. Translation gives CASSSRVGITGELFF. This sequence joins TRBV3-1 and TRBJ2-2; D not resolved. From germline, CDR1 is LGHDT and CDR2 YNNKEL (reference sequence). Trimming took 5 bases from V and 4 from J, leaving 14 bases between them. This CDR3 has 15 amino acids.

V gene TRBV4-1 combines with J gene TRBJ2-3; 10 bases match TRBD2. V shed 4 bases and J 6 bases; nucleotides not matched to a gene: 10. Germline CDR1 is MGHRA and CDR2 is YSYEKL. CDR3 length: 16 residues. The DNA of the CDR3 is TGCGCCAGCAGCCCCGGGGCAGCGGGAGGGTACGATACGCAGTATTTT. It encodes CASSPGAAGGYDTQYF.

This clonotype was found a few times. The chain uses TRBV20-1 and TRBJ1-5, with D hard to call. There are 13 residues in the CDR3. CDR1 is DFQATT, CDR2 SNEGSKA, per germline (reference sequence). V dropped 3 bases and J dropped 7 bases, with 13 bases sitting between them. CDR3 loop: CSASSRIGQPQHF. In DNA, the CDR3 is TGCAGTGCTAGTTCCAGAATCGGGCAGCCCCAGCATTTT.

The V gene is TRBV4-1, the J gene TRBJ1-2; a weak D match, TRBD1 (6 bases). The V gene's germline CDR1 is MGHRA and CDR2 YSYEKL. This CDR3 region has 15 residues. V lost 1 base to trimming and J lost 4 bases, with 13 bases between them. The CDR3 is CASSQAGAGLYGYTF. CDR3 nucleotide sequence: TGCGCCAGCAGCCAAGCGGGGGCGGGTCTCTATGGCTACACCTTC.

The V call is TRBV19, the J call TRBJ1-5; 9 bases agree with TRBD1. Germline V gives CDR1 LNHDA, CDR2 SQIVND (reference sequence). The CDR3 is made up of 15 amino acids. Trimming cost V 7 bases and J 4 bases; bases outside gene matches: 8. This chain's CDR3 is CASTVGQGGNQPQHF. The CDR3 nucleotides read TGTGCCAGTACCGTGGGACAGGGTGGGAATCAGCCCCAGCATTTT.

This clonotype was counted between two and nine times. The rearrangement uses TRBV12-3 or TRBV12-4 and TRBJ2-5; TRBD2 aligns across 7 bases. The CDR3 spans 13 residues. V lost 6 bases and J lost 4; bases outside the gene matches: 5. CDR3 loop: CASRPGTIETQYF. The CDR3 nucleotides read TGTGCCAGCAGACCCGGGACTATAGAGACCCAGTACTTC.

The chain has TRBV7-2 and TRBJ2-7; D assignment may be TRBD1 or TRBD2 (7 bases each). V was clipped by 0 bases and J by 2 bases, with 11 bases between them. This CDR3 is built from 15 residues. CDR1 SGHTA and CDR2 FQGNSA come from the germline V gene. This CDR3 is CASSLAQGGAYEQYF. Here the CDR3 DNA reads TGTGCCAGCAGCTTAGCCCAGGGGGGGGCCTACGAGCAGTACTTC.

For the CDR3, the DNA is TGCGCCAGCAGCTCGACGGAGGGGCGCTACAATGAGCAGTTCTTC. Translation: CASSSTEGRYNEQFF. The chain employs TRBV5-1 and TRBJ2-1; a possible D gene is TRBD2 (6 bases). V dropped 3 bases and J dropped 3 bases, with 13 bases sitting between them. The CDR3 is 15 amino acids. CDR1 SGHRS and CDR2 YFSETQ come from the germline V gene.

A few counts support this clonotype. This chain connects TRBV3-1 to TRBJ2-3; D might be TRBD2 (5 bases). V shed 4 bases and J shed 3 bases, with 14 bases lying between them. Germline CDR1 is LGHDT and CDR2 is YNNKEL (reference sequence). The CDR3 spans 15 residues. CDR3 in amino acids: CASSRGLYGTDTQYF. The CDR3 coding sequence is TGTGCCAGCAGCCGCGGACTGTATGGAACAGATACGCAGTATTTT.

The chain is built from TRBV12-3 or TRBV12-4 and TRBJ2-7, with 8 bases identical to TRBD1. J was trimmed by 5 bases and V by 1 base; bases with no gene match: 4. This CDR3 is 14 amino acids long. Here the CDR3 reads CASSLGTGFHEQYF. CDR3 nucleotides: TGTGCCAGCAGTTTAGGGACAGGGTTCCACGAGCAGTACTTC.

This clonotype was observed at least ten times. The CDR3 sequence is CSVDYDTQYF. Here the CDR3 DNA reads TGCAGCGTTGACTACGATACGCAGTATTTT. V is TRBV29-1 and J is TRBJ2-3, with unresolved D. This CDR3 region has 10 residues. Germline CDR1 reads SQVTM; CDR2 reads ANQGSEA. V was clipped by 3 bases and J by 6 bases, with 4 bases between them.

This clonotype turned up a few times. The chain has TRBV20-1 and TRBJ2-7; D might be TRBD1 (5 bases). This CDR3 has 16 amino acids. Germline V gene sequence: CDR1 DFQATT, CDR2 SNEGSKA (reference sequence). V was trimmed by 3 bases and J by 2 bases, leaving 20 bases between them. CDR3 protein: CSASLPWEGVAYEQYF. In nucleotides, the CDR3 is TGCAGTGCTAGTCTCCCCTGGGAAGGGGTGGCCTACGAGCAGTACTTC.

V is TRBV5-1 and J is TRBJ2-3; TRBD2 matches at 12 bases. The length of the CDR3 is 15 residues. The junction had 4 bases not matched to a gene; V was cut back by 5 bases and J by 3 bases. Germline CDR1 SGHRS, CDR2 YFSETQ. The CDR3 nucleotides read TGCGCCAGCAGAACCGGGACTAGCGGGACAGATACGCAGTATTTT. Encoded protein: CASRTGTSGTDTQYF.

DNA for the CDR3: TGCGCCAGCAGCTTGGTAAAGCCCACTACCCAGCCGAACACTGAAGCTTTCTTT. Amino acid sequence: CASSLVKPTTQPNTEAFF. The chain is built from TRBV5-1 and TRBJ1-1, with D unresolved. Germline CDR1 and CDR2: SGHRS and YFSETQ. V shed 0 bases and J shed 1 base, with 19 bases lying between them. The CDR3 is 18 residues long.

This clonotype was seen only a few times. The rearrangement links TRBV7-6 to TRBJ2-7; D is perhaps TRBD1 (6 bases). In germline, CDR1 is SGHVS, CDR2 FNYEAQ. This CDR3 comprises 13 residues. V shed 5 bases and J shed 3 bases, with 11 bases lying between them. This CDR3 is CASSRDIFYEQYF. The CDR3 region has the DNA TGTGCCAGCAGCAGGGACATTTTCTACGAGCAGTACTTC.

The chain links TRBV12-3 or TRBV12-4 to TRBJ1-1; 8 bases map to TRBD1. The CDR3 has 16 amino acids. The V and J ends lost 6 bases and 5 bases, in that order; junction bases with no gene match: 14. CDR3 coding DNA: TGTGCCAGCAGCCCACAGGGGGGCTATGTGCAAACTGAAGCTTTCTTT. Its protein product is CASSPQGGYVQTEAFF.

The V call is TRBV7-6, the J call TRBJ2-5; D gene unclear. The CDR3 runs 16 residues. V gave up 2 bases and J gave up 2 bases, with 15 bases separating them. The germline V gene has CDR1 SGHVS and CDR2 FNYEAQ. CDR3 loop: CASSLRASQSQETQYF. The CDR3 coding sequence is TGTGCCAGCAGCTTACGTGCGTCACAGAGTCAAGAGACCCAGTACTTC.

The genes are TRBV5-1 and TRBJ1-1; D not resolved. V was clipped by 5 bases and J by 5 bases, with 13 bases between them. Germline V CDR1 and CDR2: SGHRS, YFSETQ. The length of the CDR3 is 13 residues. For the CDR3, the DNA is TGCGCCAGCAGGTCGGGCGTCGGAACTGAAGCTTTCTTT. Translating gives CASRSGVGTEAFF.